A single sample gave rise to the 29 T cell receptor beta chains below, sequenced in a study of blood T cell repertoires in COVID-19 (TCRdb year 2020). Preparation of the library involved the immunoSEQ multiplex PCR assay. TCRdb took over this immuneACCESS table, retaining in-frame rearrangements with V and J assigned. Such tables are incomplete; in checked studies, under half of the missing clones stem from an unresolved V gene, and the remainder is unexplained. The sample data list approximately 220,000 clones, and approximately 86% of these were observed just once. The top ten clonotypes cover about 2.5% of the sample. Specimen: PBMCs or T cells enriched from blood (not recorded which). The receptor source for this set is a woman aged 25 to 45 with acute COVID-19.

This chain joins TRBV18 and TRBJ2-5; 9 bases are a match to TRBD2. Germline CDR1 is KGHSH and CDR2 is LQKENI. After removal of 1 base from V and 1 base from J, the junction contained 10 bases not matched to a gene. This CDR3 spans 18 amino acids. The chain's CDR3 is CASSPQVAGDLLQETQYF. DNA of the CDR3: TGTGCCAGCTCACCACAGGTAGCGGGGGATCTGCTCCAAGAGACCCAGTACTTC.

This clone was recorded a few times. This chain links TRBV7-8 with TRBJ1-5, with 10 bases fitting TRBD1. The CDR3 is made up of 16 amino acids. Trimming at V came to 2 bases and at J to 6 bases, leaving 7 bases not matched to a gene. Germline V CDR1 and CDR2: SGHVS, FQNEAQ. Written as DNA, the CDR3 is TGTGCCAGCAGCTTACGGGACAGGGGTTTTCGTCAGCCCCAGCATTTT. Protein: CASSLRDRGFRQPQHF.

The chain carries TRBV20-1 and TRBJ2-7; perhaps TRBD2 as D (5 bases). The CDR3 is 11 amino acids. From germline, CDR1 is DFQATT and CDR2 SNEGSKA (reference sequence). V shed 7 bases and J shed 3 bases, with 10 bases lying between them. The CDR3 bases are TGCAGTGGGGTTCGGGACTACGAGCAGTACTTC. Translating it yields CSGVRDYEQYF.

The CDR3 DNA is TGTGCCACCGGACAGGGTACCGATCAGCCCCAGCATTTT. It codes for CATGQGTDQPQHF. V and J are TRBV10-3 and TRBJ1-5, with 8 nucleotides matching TRBD1. Germline CDR1 ENHRY, CDR2 SYGVKD. The CDR3 has 13 residues. Germline trimming cut 10 bases from V and 5 bases from J; bases unmatched to any gene: 7.

The V call is TRBV6-4, the J call TRBJ2-2; D unresolved. The CDR3 runs to 11 residues. Germline V gene data show CDR1 as MRHNA and CDR2 as SNTAGT. Trimming cost V 8 bases and J 4 bases, with 5 bases left between them. CDR3 DNA sequence: TGTGCCAGCGGTAGCACCGGGGAGCTGTTTTTT. Encoded protein: CASGSTGELFF.

In its sample, this clone was seen once. This chain links TRBV27 with TRBJ1-4, with 10 bases matching TRBD1. V lost 6 bases and J lost 7; bases outside the gene matches: 8. This CDR3 region has 15 residues. Germline values: CDR1 MNHEY, CDR2 SMNVEV (reference sequence). The CDR3, as DNA: TGTGCCAGCAGAACTTATCGGGACAGGGGTGAAAAACTGTTTTTT. This sequence encodes CASRTYRDRGEKLFF.

The chain carries TRBV14 and TRBJ2-5; D gene uncertain. The CDR3 extends over 13 amino acids. Looked up from germline, CDR1 is SGHDN and CDR2 is FVKESK. Trimming left V 3 bases short and J 6 bases short, with 11 bases between. Written as DNA, the CDR3 is TGTGCCAGCAGCCACGTCAATAGAAAGACCCAGTACTTC. The encoded protein is CASSHVNRKTQYF. Variable domain in full (rest from reference TRBV14 and TRBJ2-5): EAGVTQFPSHSVIEKGQTVTLRCDPISGHDNLYWYRRVMGKEIKFLLHFVKESKQDESGMPNNRFLAERTGGTYSTLKVQPAELEDSGVYFCASSHVNRKTQYFGPGTRLLVL.

The chain employs TRBV12-3 or TRBV12-4 and TRBJ1-1; D ambiguous. The CDR3 consists of 12 residues. V gave up 3 bases and J gave up 8 bases, with 10 bases separating them. The CDR3 spells CASSLVQAEAFF. The CDR3 DNA reads as TGTGCCAGCAGTTTGGTCCAGGCCGAAGCTTTCTTT.

This clone showed up just once. This chain joins TRBV6-5 and TRBJ1-2, with D possibly TRBD1 on 5 matching bases. Germline V gene lookup returns CDR1 MNHEY and CDR2 SVGAGI. V lost 6 bases, J lost 4 bases, and 18 bases lay in between. The CDR3 has 15 residues. CDR3 sequence reads: CASRAGSPGTYGYTF. The CDR3 DNA is TGTGCCAGCAGAGCAGGGTCCCCAGGAACCTATGGCTACACCTTC.

The V and J genes are TRBV3-1 (or the pseudogene TRBV3-2) and TRBJ2-1; 12 bases fit TRBD2. The CDR3 runs 16 residues. Trimming cost V 4 bases and J 14 bases; bases outside gene matches: 15. Germline V gene sequence: CDR1 LGHDT, CDR2 YNNKEL (reference sequence). The CDR3 here is CASSPPTSGGSRSKFF. The CDR3 DNA reads as TGTGCCAGCAGCCCACCGACTAGCGGGGGTTCTCGGAGTAAGTTCTTC.

This clone was observed a handful of times. J is TRBJ1-2 and V is TRBV2; 8 bases line up with TRBD1. Germline V gives CDR1 SNHLY, CDR2 FYNNEI. V dropped 4 bases and J dropped 8; count of bases not matched to a gene: 9. The CDR3 is made up of 14 amino acids. CDR3 bases: TGTGCCAGCAGTGCCGAGGGACAGGCTGGCGGCTACACCTTC. It translates to CASSAEGQAGGYTF.

The rearrangement joins TRBV25-1 to TRBJ2-1, with no clear D. Germline CDR1 is MGHDK and CDR2 is SYGVNS. The germline V and J ends were trimmed by 2 bases and 7 bases, with 6 bases remaining between them. The CDR3 is made up of 12 amino acids. The CDR3: CASSEGRNEQFF. CDR3 coding DNA: TGTGCCAGCAGTGAAGGTAGAAATGAGCAGTTCTTC.

The chain links TRBV5-4 to TRBJ2-5; 8 positions agree with TRBD2. This CDR3 is built from 14 residues. From germline, CDR1 is SGHNT and CDR2 YYREEE (reference sequence). V dropped 4 bases and J dropped 4; count of bases not matched to a gene: 6. CDR3 DNA sequence: TGTGCCAGCAGCCCGGGGGGGGGATCAGAGACCCAGTACTTC. Its protein is CASSPGGGSETQYF.

This chain uses TRBV2 with TRBJ1-2; D uncertain. Looked up from germline, CDR1 is SNHLY and CDR2 is FYNNEI. V lost 7 bases and J lost 4, with 10 bases in between. This CDR3 spans 12 amino acids. CDR3 DNA sequence: TGTGCCAGCATGCGGGGTAGCTATGGCTACACCTTC. It specifies CASMRGSYGYTF.

The chain carries TRBV5-6 and TRBJ1-3; no clear D. Deletions cut 2 bases from V and 7 bases from J, with 7 bases between. The V gene's germline CDR1 is SGHDT and CDR2 YYEEEE. The CDR3 extends over 12 amino acids. The CDR3 bases are TGTGCCAGCAGCTTTGAGAGGAACACCATATATTTT. It encodes CASSFERNTIYF.

This clone was found a few times. The chain joins TRBV3-1 (or the pseudogene TRBV3-2) to TRBJ2-7, with TRBD2 matching 10 bases. Per the germline V gene, CDR1 is LGHDT and CDR2 is YNNKEL (reference sequence). Trimming removed 4 bases from V and 0 bases from J; junction bases left unmatched: 3. The CDR3 runs 15 residues. The CDR3 is CASSLLAGASYEQYF. The DNA of the CDR3 is TGTGCCAGCAGCCTCCTAGCGGGGGCCTCCTACGAGCAGTACTTC.

This chain connects TRBV3-1 (or the pseudogene TRBV3-2) to TRBJ1-3; 7 bases agree with TRBD1. V was clipped by 1 base and J by 4 bases; unmatched bases: 4. Germline-derived CDR1 and CDR2 are LGHDT and YNNKEL (reference sequence). This CDR3 is 15 amino acids long. The CDR3 spells CASSQGGTAGNTIYF. The CDR3 bases are TGTGCCAGCAGCCAAGGGGGGACAGCCGGAAACACCATATATTTT.

The chain has TRBV10-1 and TRBJ1-3; 8 nucleotides align to TRBD1. The CDR3 loop spans 15 amino acids. Trimming removed 2 bases from V and 3 bases from J; junction bases left unmatched: 3. The germline gives CDR1 WNHNN, CDR2 SYGVQD (reference sequence). CDR3 sequence (DNA): TGCGCCAGCAGTGAGCGGACAGGGTATGGAAACACCATATATTTT. It yields the protein CASSERTGYGNTIYF.

The gene calls are TRBV7-9 and TRBJ1-4; 12 bases are a match to TRBD1. V lost 3 bases and J lost 4; bases outside the gene matches: 6. Germline V gene lookup returns CDR1 SEHNR and CDR2 FQNEAQ (reference sequence). The CDR3 has 17 amino acids. This CDR3 reads CASSLGTGGLVNEKLFF. In DNA, the CDR3 is TGTGCCAGCAGCTTGGGGACAGGGGGCTTGGTTAATGAAAAACTGTTTTTT.

The CDR3 sequence is CASSLGTSGGSPFF. The CDR3 bases are TGTGCCAGCAGCTTAGGGACTAGCGGGGGTTCACCGTTCTTC. V and J are TRBV5-4 and TRBJ2-1; 14 nucleotides match TRBD2. Unmatched junction bases numbered 7, after V lost 2 bases and J lost 15 bases. The CDR3 loop spans 14 amino acids. Germline lookup yields CDR1 SGHNT and CDR2 YYREEE (reference sequence).

The rearrangement joins TRBV4-1 to TRBJ1-1; D is perhaps TRBD1 (5 bases). In germline, CDR1 is MGHRA, CDR2 YSYEKL. CDR3 length: 14 residues. V gave up 9 bases and J gave up 0 bases, with 14 bases separating them. CDR3 bases: TGCGCCAGTAATTCAGGGATCATGAACACTGAAGCTTTCTTT. This gives the protein CASNSGIMNTEAFF.

This chain connects TRBV30 to TRBJ2-5; perhaps TRBD1 as D (5 bases). CDR1 and CDR2 (germline): GTSNPN, SVGIG (reference sequence). The V and J ends lost 4 bases and 2 bases respectively, with 8 bases between them. The CDR3 sequence is 12 residues long. CDR3: CAWTRQQETQYF. The CDR3 bases are TGTGCCTGGACCAGACAGCAAGAGACCCAGTACTTC.

CDR3 nucleotides: TGCGCCAGCAGCTTGTTTAGGGGGATAGGATCCTACAATGAGCAGTTCTTC. It codes for CASSLFRGIGSYNEQFF. This rearrangement joins TRBV5-1 to TRBJ2-1; D is perhaps TRBD1 (6 bases). From germline, CDR1 is SGHRS and CDR2 YFSETQ. The CDR3 length is 17 residues. The V gene lost 1 base and the J gene lost 1 base, with 15 bases spanning the gap.

The J gene is TRBJ1-3, the V gene TRBV7-2; 7 positions agree with TRBD1. CDR3 length: 15 residues. With 1 base clipped from V and 3 bases from J, the junction kept 3 bases outside the gene matches. Per the germline V gene, CDR1 is SGHTA and CDR2 is FQGNSA. The CDR3 DNA is TGTGCCAGCAGCTTAGAAGGGGGCGGTGGAAACACCATATATTTT. Protein product: CASSLEGGGGNTIYF.

The chain combines TRBV24-1 with TRBJ1-2, with unresolved D. The length of the CDR3 is 14 residues. From germline, CDR1 is KGHDR and CDR2 SFDVKD. The V end lost 2 bases, the J end lost 2 bases, and 8 bases lay between the germline ends. The CDR3 region has the DNA TGTGCCACCAGTGATTGTCAGTTCAACTATGGCTACACCTTC. Its protein is CATSDCQFNYGYTF.

This chain links TRBV6-5 with TRBJ2-2, with D possibly being TRBD1 (7 bases). The CDR3 has 14 amino acids. The germline V gene encodes CDR1 MNHEY and CDR2 SVGAGI. With 6 bases removed from V and 4 bases from J, the gap between germline ends came to 12 bases. CDR3 DNA sequence: TGTGCCAGCAGAACAGGGGAGGTCACCGGGGAGCTGTTTTTT. Encoded protein: CASRTGEVTGELFF.

This sequence joins TRBV4-1 and TRBJ2-7, with D maybe TRBD2 (6 bases). The CDR3 length is 17 residues. Looked up from germline, CDR1 is MGHRA and CDR2 is YSYEKL. Trimming took 4 bases from V and 4 from J, leaving 23 bases between them. As DNA, the CDR3 is TGCGCCAGCAGCCTATTCGGGACTGGCAAGAGGGTTTACGAGCAGTACTTC. It translates to CASSLFGTGKRVYEQYF.

The rearrangement uses TRBV5-1 and TRBJ1-6; TRBD1 matches at 7 bases. The CDR3 is made up of 18 amino acids. CDR1 is SGHRS, CDR2 YFSETQ, per germline. V lost 0 bases to trimming and J lost 2 bases; unmatched junction nucleotides: 8. Written as DNA, the CDR3 is TGCGCCAGCAGCTTGGCCAGGGACAGACACCCCTATAATTCACCCCTCCACTTT. Protein product: CASSLARDRHPYNSPLHF.

J is TRBJ1-3 and V is TRBV27; 7 positions agree with TRBD1. The V gene end was trimmed by 1 base and the J gene end by 4 bases; junction bases not matched to a gene: 10. The germline gives CDR1 MNHEY, CDR2 SMNVEV (reference sequence). This CDR3 has 17 amino acids. The CDR3 DNA reads TGTGCCAGCAGTTTATATCCTACAGGGGCGAGGGGAAACACCATATATTTT. Translation: CASSLYPTGARGNTIYF.